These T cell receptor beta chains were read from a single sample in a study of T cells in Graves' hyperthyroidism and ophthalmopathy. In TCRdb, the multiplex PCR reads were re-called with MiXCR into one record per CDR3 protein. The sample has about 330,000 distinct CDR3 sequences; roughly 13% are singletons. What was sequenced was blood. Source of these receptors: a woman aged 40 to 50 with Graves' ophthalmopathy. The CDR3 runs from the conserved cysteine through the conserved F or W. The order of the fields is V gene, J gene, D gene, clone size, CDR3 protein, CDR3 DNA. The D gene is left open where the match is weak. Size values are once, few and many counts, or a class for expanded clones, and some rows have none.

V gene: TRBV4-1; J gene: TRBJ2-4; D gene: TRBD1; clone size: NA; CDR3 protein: CASSRDRGLGKNIPYF; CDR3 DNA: TGCGCCAGCAGCCGAGACAGGGGGCTAGGCAAAAACATTCCGTACTTC
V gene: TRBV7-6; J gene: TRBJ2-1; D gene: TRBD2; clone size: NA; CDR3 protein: CASSLEASGGYEQFF; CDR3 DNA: TGTGCCAGCAGCTTAGAGGCTAGCGGGGGTTATGAGCAGTTCTTC
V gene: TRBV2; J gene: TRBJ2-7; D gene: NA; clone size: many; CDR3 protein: CASSVWGAMNEQYF; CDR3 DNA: TGTGCCAGCAGTGTCTGGGGGGCTATGAACGAGCAGTACTTC
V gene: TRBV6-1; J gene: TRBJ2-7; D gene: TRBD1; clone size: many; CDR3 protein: CASSARDRGRDEQYF; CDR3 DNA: TGTGCCAGCAGTGCACGGGACAGGGGGCGAGACGAGCAGTACTTC
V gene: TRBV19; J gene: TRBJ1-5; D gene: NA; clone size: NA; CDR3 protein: CASSTRGGGGRRQPQHF; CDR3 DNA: TGTGCCAGTAGTACTAGGGGTGGGGGCGGCCGAAGACAGCCCCAGCATTTT
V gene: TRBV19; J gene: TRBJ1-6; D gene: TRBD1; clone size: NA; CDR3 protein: CASSIGTASSYNSPLHF; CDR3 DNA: TGTGCCAGTAGTATCGGGACAGCATCCTCCTATAATTCACCCCTCCACTTT
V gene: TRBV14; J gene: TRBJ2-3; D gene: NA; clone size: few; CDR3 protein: CASSHLAPGLDTQYF; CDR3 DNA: TGTGCCAGCAGCCATCTCGCCCCAGGGTTAGATACGCAGTATTTT
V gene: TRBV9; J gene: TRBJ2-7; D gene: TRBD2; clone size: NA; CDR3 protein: CASSVALAGDFEQYF; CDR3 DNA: TGTGCCAGCAGCGTAGCTCTAGCGGGAGATTTCGAGCAGTACTTC
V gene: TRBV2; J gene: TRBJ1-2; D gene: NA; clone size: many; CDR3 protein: CASGGAGNGYTF; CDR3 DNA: TGTGCCAGCGGGGGCGCAGGTAATGGCTACACCTTC
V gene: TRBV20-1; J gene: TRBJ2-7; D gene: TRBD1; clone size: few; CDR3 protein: CSARVSALGQGTTYEQYF; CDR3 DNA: TGCAGTGCTAGAGTAAGTGCCCTGGGACAGGGAACAACCTACGAGCAGTACTTC
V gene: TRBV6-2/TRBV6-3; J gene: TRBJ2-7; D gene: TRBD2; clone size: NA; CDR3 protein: CASSYSWGLAVYEQYF; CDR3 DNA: TGTGCCAGCAGTTACTCTTGGGGACTAGCGGTTTACGAGCAGTACTTC
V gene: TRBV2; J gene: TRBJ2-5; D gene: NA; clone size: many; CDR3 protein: CASSVARWSFATGTQETQYF; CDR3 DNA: TGTGCCAGCAGTGTAGCTCGTTGGTCCTTCGCAACCGGGACCCAAGAGACCCAGTACTTC
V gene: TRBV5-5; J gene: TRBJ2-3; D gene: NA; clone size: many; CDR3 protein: CASSLTPSTLTDTQYF; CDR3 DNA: TGTGCCAGCAGTTTGACACCCTCTACCCTCACAGATACGCAGTATTTT
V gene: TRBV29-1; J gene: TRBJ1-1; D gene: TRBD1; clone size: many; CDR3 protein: CSVGTGETEAFF; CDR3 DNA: TGCAGCGTGGGGACAGGGGAAACTGAAGCTTTCTTT
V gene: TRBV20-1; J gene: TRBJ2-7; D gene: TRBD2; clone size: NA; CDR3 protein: CSASVQLAGGSYEQYF; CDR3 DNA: TGCAGTGCTAGTGTCCAACTAGCGGGGGGATCCTACGAGCAGTACTTC
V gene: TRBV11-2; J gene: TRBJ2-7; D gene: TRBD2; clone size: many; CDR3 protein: CASSLMRGRGYEQYF; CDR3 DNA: TGTGCCAGCAGCTTAATGAGAGGGAGGGGTTACGAGCAGTACTTC
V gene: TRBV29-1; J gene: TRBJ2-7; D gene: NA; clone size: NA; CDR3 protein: CSVARGMGYEQYF; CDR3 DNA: TGCAGCGTTGCTCGGGGGATGGGTTACGAGCAGTACTTC
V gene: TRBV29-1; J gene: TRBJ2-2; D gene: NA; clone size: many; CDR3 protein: CSAGAFAGELFF; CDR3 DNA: TGCAGCGCCGGCGCCTTCGCCGGGGAGCTGTTTTTT
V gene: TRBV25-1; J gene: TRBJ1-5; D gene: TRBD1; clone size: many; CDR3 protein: CASSDNRQGWNQPQHF; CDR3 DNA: TGTGCCAGCAGTGATAACAGACAGGGTTGGAATCAGCCCCAGCATTTT
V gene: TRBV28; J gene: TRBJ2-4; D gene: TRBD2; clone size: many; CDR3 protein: CASSLREAAKNIQYF; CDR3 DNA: TGTGCCAGCAGTCTCCGGGAGGCAGCCAAAAACATTCAGTACTTC
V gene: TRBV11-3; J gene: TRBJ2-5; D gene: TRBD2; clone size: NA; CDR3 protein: CASSLVLAGGVETQYF; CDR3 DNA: TGTGCCAGCAGCTTAGTGCTAGCGGGGGGGGTAGAGACCCAGTACTTC
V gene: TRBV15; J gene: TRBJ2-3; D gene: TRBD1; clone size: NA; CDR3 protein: CATSRAGTATDTQYF; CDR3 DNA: TGTGCCACCAGCAGGGCCGGGACAGCCACAGATACGCAGTATTTT
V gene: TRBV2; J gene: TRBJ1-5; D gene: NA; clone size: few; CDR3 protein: CASSEATGDQPQHF; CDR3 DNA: TGTGCCAGCAGTGAAGCGACAGGTGATCAGCCCCAGCATTTT
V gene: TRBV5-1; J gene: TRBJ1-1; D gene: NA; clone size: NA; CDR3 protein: CASSLDTGGTEAFF; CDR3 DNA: TGCGCCAGCAGCTTGGACACCGGGGGCACTGAAGCTTTCTTT
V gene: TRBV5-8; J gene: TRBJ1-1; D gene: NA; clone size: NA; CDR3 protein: CASSSAELREAFF; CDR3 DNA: TGTGCCAGCAGCTCTGCAGAACTGCGGGAAGCTTTCTTT